This passage covers 29 T cell receptor beta chains from one sample sequenced in a study of T cell responses to AZD1222 COVID-19 vaccine. Clones were read by immunoSEQ multiplex PCR, and TCRdb kept only the in-frame ones, dropping some. The sample includes 140,000 or so clones, more than 85% of them seen just once. The material was peripheral blood, obtained 28 days after the second AZD1222 dose. These receptors were taken from an adult who received the AZD1222 COVID-19 vaccine.

The chain recombines TRBV6-5 with TRBJ2-7; TRBD1 matches 7 bases. Germline V gives CDR1 MNHEY, CDR2 SVGAGI. Losses at the gene ends were 7 bases for V and 1 base for J; bases not matched to a gene: 7. The CDR3 is 14 amino acids. The DNA for the CDR3 is TGTGCCAGCAAGGAATCAGGGGGTTCCTACGAGCAGTACTTC. Its translation is CASKESGGSYEQYF.

The rearrangement links TRBV7-2 to TRBJ1-1; D gene ambiguous. This CDR3 comprises 15 residues. V lost 5 bases and J lost 0, with 13 bases in between. Germline V gene sequence: CDR1 SGHTA, CDR2 FQGNSA. CDR3 nucleotides: TGTGCCAGCAGCCCCCATGCAGGCATGAACACTGAAGCTTTCTTT. Protein sequence: CASSPHAGMNTEAFF.

This clone has only a few counts. V is TRBV28 and J is TRBJ1-1, with 11 bases matching TRBD1. The trim removed 5 bases at V and 6 bases at J, leaving 5 bases unmatched. In germline, CDR1 is MDHEN, CDR2 SYDVKM. There are 14 residues in the CDR3. The CDR3 reads CASSADRGRPEAFF. CDR3 sequence (DNA): TGTGCCAGCAGTGCGGACAGGGGGCGACCTGAAGCTTTCTTT.

This CDR3 reads CASSAARPKAGNTIYF. DNA for the CDR3: TGCGCCAGCAGCGCTGCAAGACCGAAGGCTGGAAACACCATATATTTT. The chain employs TRBV5-1 and TRBJ1-3; D not certain. The CDR3 contains 16 residues. In germline, CDR1 is SGHRS, CDR2 YFSETQ. V lost 4 bases and J 2 bases, leaving 16 bases between the germline ends.

V usage is TRBV27 and J usage is TRBJ1-5, with 7 bases fitting TRBD1. V lost 6 bases, J lost 0 bases, and 8 bases stayed unmatched. This CDR3 region has 16 residues. CDR1 is MNHEY and CDR2 is SMNVEV in the germline V gene (reference sequence). Here the CDR3 reads CASSPLDRASNQPQHF. In DNA, the CDR3 is TGTGCCAGCAGCCCTCTTGACAGGGCTAGCAATCAGCCCCAGCATTTT.

This clone was recorded only once. The rearrangement joins TRBV20-1 to TRBJ2-1; D is unclear. The V end was cut by 6 bases, the J end by 7 bases, with 10 bases between. Germline V lookup: CDR1 DFQATT, CDR2 SNEGSKA (reference sequence). The CDR3 has 11 amino acids. DNA of the CDR3: TGCAGTGCCAGGATCGTTAATGAGCAGTTCTTC. Its translation is CSARIVNEQFF.

This clone was picked up one time. This rearrangement joins TRBV6-5 to TRBJ2-7, with D perhaps TRBD1 or TRBD2 (5 bases each). Germline V gives CDR1 MNHEY, CDR2 SVGAGI. The germline V and J ends were trimmed by 5 bases and 4 bases, with 18 bases remaining between them. This CDR3 comprises 15 residues. The CDR3 nucleotides are TGTGCCAGCAGTAACCTCCGGGGCTACCGTTACGAGCAGTACTTC. Translation: CASSNLRGYRYEQYF.

The rearrangement links TRBV7-2 to TRBJ1-5; D is possibly TRBD1 (5 bases). Trimming removed 4 bases at V and 7 bases at J, with 14 bases between. The CDR3 runs 14 residues. Germline CDR1 and CDR2: SGHTA and FQGNSA. DNA of the CDR3: TGTGCCAGCAGCTCCGACAGAAACGAACAGCCCCAGCATTTT. Translated, it gives CASSSDRNEQPQHF.

This clone came up once. This sequence joins TRBV7-2 and TRBJ2-3; possibly TRBD1 for D (6 bases). The V end lost 6 bases, the J end lost 3 bases, and 10 bases lay between the germline ends. Germline V gene sequence: CDR1 SGHTA, CDR2 FQGNSA. This CDR3 contains 13 residues. The CDR3 sequence is CASSFRGTDTQYF. The CDR3 region has the DNA TGTGCCAGCAGTTTTAGGGGGACAGATACGCAGTATTTT.

V usage is TRBV18 and J usage is TRBJ2-7, with 7 bases that match TRBD2. With V trimmed by 3 bases and J by 1 base, 6 bases remained unmatched. Germline V lookup: CDR1 KGHSH, CDR2 LQKENI. The CDR3 runs 15 residues. CDR3 nucleotide sequence: TGTGCCAGCTCACCGGGGCTAGCGGATTCCTACGAGCAGTACTTC. Translating it yields CASSPGLADSYEQYF.

This clone occurred once. The genes are TRBV29-1 and TRBJ2-5, with 15 bases aligning to TRBD2. The CDR3 contains 16 residues. Trimming took 7 bases from V and 4 from J; bases not matched to a gene: 10. Germline CDR1 reads SQVTM; CDR2 reads ANQGSEA. CDR3 nucleotide sequence: TGCAGCGCGGATGGACTAGCGGGAGGGTTGGGAGAGACCCAGTACTTC. Its protein is CSADGLAGGLGETQYF.

This sequence joins TRBV4-2 and TRBJ1-2; the D is unclear. Trimming stripped 1 base from V and 9 bases from J, with 18 bases between. Germline CDR1 reads LGHNA; CDR2 reads YNFKEQ. The CDR3 consists of 15 residues. CDR3 nucleotide sequence: TGTGCCAGCAGCCAAGTACATAGAGTCCCCTTCCGCTACACCTTC. This translates into CASSQVHRVPFRYTF.

V and J are TRBV28 and TRBJ1-5, with 7 bases that match TRBD1. CDR3 size: 14 residues. The V segment lost 7 bases and the J segment 7 bases; nucleotides outside the gene matches: 10. Looked up from germline, CDR1 is MDHEN and CDR2 is SYDVKM. The CDR3: CASIYQGVGQPQHF. The CDR3 DNA follows: TGTGCCAGCATCTACCAGGGGGTCGGGCAGCCCCAGCATTTT.

The chain has TRBV5-6 and TRBJ1-2; no definite D call. Germline V gene lookup returns CDR1 SGHDT and CDR2 YYEEEE. The CDR3 has 13 residues. V dropped 0 bases and J dropped 4 bases, with 7 bases sitting between them. The CDR3 loop is CASSLEYSYGYTF. CDR3 nucleotides: TGTGCCAGCAGCTTGGAGTACAGCTATGGCTACACCTTC.

The chain uses TRBV12-3 or TRBV12-4 and TRBJ1-2; TRBD1 is a possible D gene (5 bases). With 6 bases removed from V and 4 bases from J, the gap between germline ends came to 9 bases. CDR3 length: 12 residues. The CDR3 DNA follows: TGTGCCAGCAGCCCGGGACCCTATGGCTACACCTTC. Its protein is CASSPGPYGYTF.

The chain links TRBV7-9 to TRBJ1-1; no reliable D call. Germline V CDR1 and CDR2: SEHNR, FQNEAQ (reference sequence). The CDR3 is made up of 12 amino acids. The V and J ends lost 2 bases and 6 bases respectively, with 7 bases between them. The CDR3 loop reads CASSLSGPEAFF. As DNA, the CDR3 is TGTGCCAGCAGCTTAAGCGGCCCTGAAGCTTTCTTT. Using reference TRBV7-9 and TRBJ1-1 for the parts outside the CDR3, the full variable domain is DTGVSQNPRHKITKRGQNVTFRCDPISEHNRLYWYRQTLGQGPEFLTYFQNEAQLEKSRLLSDRFSAERPKGSFSTLEIQRTEQGDSAMYLCASSLSGPEAFFGQGTRLTVV.

This chain joins TRBV5-8 and TRBJ2-5; D unclear. CDR3 size: 12 residues. CDR1 SGHTS and CDR2 YDEGEE come from the germline V gene. V was pared by 7 bases and J by 4 bases, with 11 bases between. The DNA for the CDR3 is TGTGCCAGCTCTTCTGCCCGAGAGACCCAGTACTTC. This codes for CASSSARETQYF. Full variable domain (rest looked up from reference TRBV5-8 and TRBJ2-5): EAGVTQSPTHLIKTRGQQATLRCSPISGHTSVYWYQQALGLGLQFLLWYDEGEERNRGNFPPRFSGRQFPNYSSELNVNALELEDSALYLCASSSARETQYFGPGTRLLVL.

The sample holds one count of this clone. J is TRBJ2-7 and V is TRBV28; perhaps D is TRBD1 or TRBD2 (5 bases each). Deletions cut 8 bases from V and 2 bases from J, with 13 bases between. CDR1 and CDR2 (germline): MDHEN, SYDVKM. The CDR3 covers 13 residues. The CDR3 loop is CASSGTQPYEQYF. CDR3 DNA sequence: TGTGCCAGCTCTGGGACGCAACCCTACGAGCAGTACTTC.

The chain uses TRBV7-2 and TRBJ2-7, with D perhaps TRBD2 (6 bases). Trimming shortened V by 1 base and J by 6 bases, and 7 bases separated the two germline ends. Germline assignment: CDR1 SGHTA and CDR2 FQGNSA. The CDR3 is 12 amino acids. The CDR3 coding sequence is TGTGCCAGCAGCTTAGGGAGGGTCGAGCAGTACTTC. Residues: CASSLGRVEQYF.

The J gene is TRBJ1-5, the V gene TRBV5-6; D remains ambiguous. V lost 1 base, J lost 4 bases, and 9 bases lay in between. The CDR3 is made up of 14 amino acids. Germline V gives CDR1 SGHDT, CDR2 YYEEEE. DNA for the CDR3: TGTGCCAGCAGCTTGTTTGGCTTAAATCAGCCCCAGCATTTT. The encoded protein is CASSLFGLNQPQHF.

The V gene is TRBV18, the J gene TRBJ1-4; no reliable D call. The CDR3 contains 13 residues. CDR1 is KGHSH and CDR2 is LQKENI in the germline V gene. V lost 5 bases, J lost 10 bases, and 14 bases lay in between. CDR3 loop: CASSAGSQGKLFF. CDR3 nucleotides: TGTGCCAGCTCAGCCGGGAGCCAAGGAAAACTGTTTTTT.

The V and J genes are TRBV6-5 and TRBJ1-3, with unresolved D. Germline values: CDR1 MNHEY, CDR2 SVGAGI. V shed 4 bases and J shed 4 bases, with 11 bases lying between them. The CDR3 contains 14 residues. The CDR3 nucleotides are TGTGCCAGCAGTTTGGAACCTGGGGGAAACACCATATATTTT. As protein: CASSLEPGGNTIYF.

The chain carries TRBV19 and TRBJ1-5; D ambiguous. CDR1 and CDR2 (germline): LNHDA, SQIVND (reference sequence). Trimming took 6 bases from V and 5 from J, leaving 11 bases between them. This CDR3 is built from 13 residues. CDR3: CASSSRADQPQHF. The CDR3 nucleotides read TGTGCCAGTAGCTCGAGGGCAGATCAGCCCCAGCATTTT.

The V and J genes are TRBV4-3 and TRBJ2-5; D perhaps matches TRBD2 (5 bases). V lost 0 bases, J lost 0 bases, and 17 bases lay in between. Per the germline V gene, CDR1 is LGHNA and CDR2 is YSLEER. The CDR3 has 18 residues. Here the CDR3 reads CASSQDFEGFDYQETQYF. The CDR3 DNA reads TGCGCCAGCAGCCAAGATTTTGAGGGTTTTGATTACCAAGAGACCCAGTACTTC.

In this sample, this clone turned up a few times. This chain links TRBV28 with TRBJ2-2; weak D call: TRBD1 (7 bases). CDR1 MDHEN and CDR2 SYDVKM come from the germline V gene. Trimming cost V 7 bases and J 7 bases, with 16 bases left between them. The CDR3 loop spans 14 amino acids. CDR3 sequence reads: CASTRGARGGELFF. In DNA form, the CDR3 reads TGTGCCAGCACCAGGGGGGCCCGGGGCGGGGAGCTGTTTTTT.

The rearrangement joins TRBV27 to TRBJ1-6; 9 nucleotides line up with TRBD1. The CDR3 covers 17 residues. Unmatched junction bases numbered 6, after V lost 5 bases and J lost 1 base. Germline CDR1 reads MNHEY; CDR2 reads SMNVEV (reference sequence). The chain's CDR3 is CASSPGQGYSYNSPLHF. CDR3 sequence (DNA): TGTGCCAGCAGTCCGGGACAGGGCTATTCCTATAATTCACCCCTCCACTTT.

The V and J genes are TRBV21-1 and TRBJ2-1. TRBV21-1 is designated a pseudogene. The CDR3 covers 13 residues. As DNA, the CDR3 is TGTGCCAGCAGCAAGCCTCCCGACAATGAGCAGTTCTTC. This encodes CASSKPPDNEQFF.

The rearrangement links TRBV7-2 to TRBJ2-1; 10 bases fit TRBD1. CDR1 is SGHTA, CDR2 FQGNSA, per germline. This CDR3 is built from 16 residues. The J segment lost 9 bases and the V segment lost 3 bases, leaving 11 bases of the junction unmatched. The chain's CDR3 is CASSFLRDRGNSEQFF. In nucleotides, the CDR3 is TGTGCCAGCAGCTTCCTCCGGGACAGGGGAAATAGTGAGCAGTTCTTC.

This clone appeared once. This rearrangement joins TRBV3-1 (or the pseudogene TRBV3-2) to TRBJ1-2, with TRBD1 as a possible D gene (6 bases). Germline-derived CDR1 and CDR2 are LGHDT and YNNKEL (reference sequence). V lost 4 bases to trimming and J lost 8 bases, with 17 bases between them. This CDR3 has 14 residues. CDR3 sequence: CASSRRPGAQGYTF. As DNA, the CDR3 is TGTGCCAGCAGCCGCCGGCCGGGGGCCCAAGGCTACACCTTC.